This T cell receptor beta chain originates from a study of T cell responses to AZD1222 COVID-19 vaccine. The CDR3 is 16 amino acids. CDR1 MNHNY and CDR2 SVGAGI come from the germline V gene (reference sequence). The V gene end was trimmed by 6 bases and the J gene end by 9 bases; junction bases not matched to a gene: 12. Profiling relied on immunoSEQ multiplex PCR, and the TCRdb table lists in-frame clones only, not all of them. Of roughly 140,000 clones in the sample, around 94% were seen once. This specimen was peripheral blood, taken on day 0 of AZD1222 vaccination. The sequence came from an adult in good health. The chain uses TRBV6-6 and TRBJ2-1; 12 bases map to TRBD2. The CDR3 protein is CASSLRTSGAFLEQFF. The CDR3 nucleotides are TGTGCCAGCAGCCTTCGGACTAGCGGGGCGTTCCTTGAGCAGTTCTTC.